The clone carrying this T cell receptor (beta chain) was seen many times. Its specificity is not known. The CDR3 is made up of 14 amino acids. The junction had 11 bases not matched to a gene; V was cut back by 8 bases and J by 7 bases. CDR1 is SGHTA and CDR2 is FQGNSA in the germline V gene. The sample is drawn from a study of T-cell reconstitution after alpha-beta-depleted transplantation in children. Study observations and caveats: There were some patients whose high TCRbeta diversity at day 60 came from surviving recipient T cells and thymic progenitors.

Molecular barcoding with unique molecular identifiers was used for the TCRbeta library. From the PCR reads, TCRdb called clonotypes with MiXCR, one entry per CDR3 protein. The sample yields about 980,000 distinct CDR3 sequences, around 30% seen once. The sample was PBMCs, mostly from graft donor cells, taken 360 days after TCRalphabeta/CD19-depleted stem cell transplant. This sequence joins TRBV7-2 and TRBJ2-1, with 7 bases that match TRBD1. This TCR derives from a boy in the first two years of life who had a stem cell transplant for SCID, so the T cells may come from the graft donor. This CDR3 reads CASGNPGTANEQFF. CDR3 coding DNA: TGTGCCAGCGGAAACCCCGGGACAGCTAATGAGCAGTTCTTC.